The rows below give T cell receptor beta chains drawn from one sample of a study of cytomegalovirus exposure and HLA in healthy donors. The assay was immunoSEQ multiplex PCR, and TCRdb's table has in-frame clones only and misses some. The sample holds just over 200,000 clones; under 85% are singletons and the top ten take about 1.7%. Sequenced sample: PBMCs. Receptor source: a middle-aged man in good health and CMV-seronegative. Each CDR3 is given with its conserved first and last residue. A D gene is named only where the DNA matches it firmly. Size tells how often a clone was seen (once, few, many) or the class of an expanded clone, and some rows leave it out.

V gene	clone size	D gene	J gene	CDR3 DNA	CDR3 protein
TRBV7-7	NA	TRBD2	TRBJ2-2	TGTGCTAGCAGCTTAAGACTAGCGGGAGCTGAGGCCGGGGAGCTGTTTTTT	CASSLRLAGAEAGELFF
TRBV7-9	NA	NA	TRBJ2-2	TGTTCCAGCAGCGCAACCGTGGGCGGCCGGGGCACCGGGGAGCTGTTTTTT	CSSSATVGGRGTGELFF
TRBV6-5	once	NA	TRBJ2-2	TGTGCCAGCAGTTACACCAGACAGGCGAACACCGGGGAGCTGTTTTTT	CASSYTRQANTGELFF
TRBV13	NA	TRBD1	TRBJ1-6	TGTGCCAGCAGCTCTGGGACAGATAATTCACCCCTCCACTTT	CASSSGTDNSPLHF
TRBV10-1	NA	NA	TRBJ2-1	TGCGCCAGCAGTGGAGCAAGCGGGCCGGGCAATGAGCAGTTCTTC	CASSGASGPGNEQFF
TRBV27	NA	NA	TRBJ1-1	TGTGCCAGCAGTTTACTCAGGGCGAACACTGAAGCTTTCTTT	CASSLLRANTEAFF
TRBV28	NA	TRBD2	TRBJ2-7	TGTGCCAGCAGTCCCGGAAGGCTAGCGGGAACCGACGAGCAGTACTTC	CASSPGRLAGTDEQYF
TRBV28	NA	NA	TRBJ1-5	TGTGCCAGCAGTTTAGTACAGACCAATCAGCCCCAGCATTTT	CASSLVQTNQPQHF
TRBV7-9	few	NA	TRBJ1-1	TGTGCCAGCAGCTTACTACAGAGGAACACTGAAGCTTTCTTT	CASSLLQRNTEAFF
TRBV7-9	NA	NA	TRBJ1-2	TGTGCCAGCAGCTTACGGGGGAAGGAAGGTGGCTACACCTTC	CASSLRGKEGGYTF
TRBV9	few	NA	TRBJ2-3	TGTGCCAGCAGCGACTACAGAGGGCGGGATACGCAGTATTTT	CASSDYRGRDTQYF
TRBV18	NA	NA	TRBJ2-7	TGTGCCAGCTCACCATGGGTCGGGGAGGAGCAGTACTTC	CASSPWVGEEQYF